This TCR beta chain appears in the sequencing data of a study of shared clonotypes between healthy human individuals. In its sample, this clone was seen once. Trimming cost V 0 bases and J 8 bases, with 12 bases left between them. Germline V gene data show CDR1 as SGHNT and CDR2 as YYREEE (reference sequence). CDR3 size: 15 residues. Clones were read by immunoSEQ multiplex PCR, and TCRdb kept only the in-frame ones, dropping some. Seen here are about 1 million clones, roughly 80% observed once, and the top ten hold roughly 1.4%. Sequencing was carried out using memory CD4+ T cells sorted from blood. Subset specified: CD45RA-negative fraction. The chain employs TRBV5-4 and TRBJ1-6, with D possibly being TRBD1 (6 bases). This receptor was obtained from a man between 18 and 29 years old in good health. The CDR3 loop reads CASSLVRGGDSPLHF. The DNA for the CDR3 is TGTGCCAGCAGCTTGGTTAGGGGGGGGGATTCACCCCTCCACTTT.